This TCR beta chain came from a study of tumor and adjacent non-tumor tissue in lung cancer. Study-wide background: There were around 11 adenocarcinoma, 2 squamous cell carcinoma and 1 small cell lung cancer cases.

The library came from three nested PCR rounds adapted from ARM-PCR protocols. TCRdb reanalysed the multiplex PCR reads using MiXCR and keeps one entry per CDR3 protein. This sample has around 71,000 distinct CDR3 sequences; 72% occur once, and the top ten carry approximately 10%. Germline CDR1 is SGHAT and CDR2 is FQDESV (reference sequence). The V and J ends lost 9 bases and 8 bases respectively, with 25 bases between them. The CDR3 has 15 amino acids. No cell sorting was done before RNA was extracted from the tissue. The material sequenced was lung tumor tissue. The V gene is TRBV11-1, the J gene TRBJ2-5; D tentatively fits TRBD1 or TRBD2 (5 bases each). The source of this sequence is a woman between 35 and 50 years old with non-small cell lung cancer. The CDR3 nucleotides are TGTGCCAGAAGCCTTAACGCCGGGGCAGTAGATACCCAGTACTTC. Translation gives CARSLNAGAVDTQYF.